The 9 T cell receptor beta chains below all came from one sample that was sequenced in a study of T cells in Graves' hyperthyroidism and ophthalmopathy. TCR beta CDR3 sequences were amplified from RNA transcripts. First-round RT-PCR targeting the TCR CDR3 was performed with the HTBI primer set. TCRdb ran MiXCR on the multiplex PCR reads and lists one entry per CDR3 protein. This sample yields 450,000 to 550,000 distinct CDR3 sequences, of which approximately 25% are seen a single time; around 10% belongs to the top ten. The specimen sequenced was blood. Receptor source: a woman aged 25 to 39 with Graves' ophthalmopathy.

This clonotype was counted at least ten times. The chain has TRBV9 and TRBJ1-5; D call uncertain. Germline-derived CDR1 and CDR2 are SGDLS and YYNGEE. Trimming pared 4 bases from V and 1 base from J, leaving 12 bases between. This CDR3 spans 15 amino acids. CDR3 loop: CASSPSSGSNQPQHF. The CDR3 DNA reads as TGTGCCAGCAGCCCCTCCTCTGGGAGCAATCAGCCCCAGCATTTT.

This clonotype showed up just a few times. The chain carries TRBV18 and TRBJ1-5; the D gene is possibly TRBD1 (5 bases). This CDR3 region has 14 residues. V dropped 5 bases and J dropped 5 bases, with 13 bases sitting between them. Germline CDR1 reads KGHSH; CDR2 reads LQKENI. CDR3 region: CASSATGADQPQHF. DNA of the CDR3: TGTGCCAGCTCAGCAACAGGAGCCGATCAGCCCCAGCATTTT.

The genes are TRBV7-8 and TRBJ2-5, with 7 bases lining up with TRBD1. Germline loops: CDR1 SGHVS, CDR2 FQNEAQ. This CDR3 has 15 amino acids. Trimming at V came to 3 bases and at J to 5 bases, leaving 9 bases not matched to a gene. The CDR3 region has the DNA TGTGCCAGCAGCTTTTACGAGGGGGCTCGGGAGACCCAGTACTTC. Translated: CASSFYEGARETQYF.

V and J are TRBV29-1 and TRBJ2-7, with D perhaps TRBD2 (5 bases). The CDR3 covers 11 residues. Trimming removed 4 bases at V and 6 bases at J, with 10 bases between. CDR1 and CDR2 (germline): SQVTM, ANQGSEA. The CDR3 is CSVVGSREQYF. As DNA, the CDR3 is TGCAGCGTTGTGGGGAGTCGCGAGCAGTACTTC.

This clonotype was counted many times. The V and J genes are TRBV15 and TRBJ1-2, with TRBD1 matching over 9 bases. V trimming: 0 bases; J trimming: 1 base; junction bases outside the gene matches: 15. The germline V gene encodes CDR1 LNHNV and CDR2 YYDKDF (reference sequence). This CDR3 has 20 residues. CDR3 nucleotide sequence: TGTGCCACCAGCAGAGATTACGCTTCGACAGGGGGAGACCTTAACTATGGCTACACCTTC. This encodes CATSRDYASTGGDLNYGYTF.

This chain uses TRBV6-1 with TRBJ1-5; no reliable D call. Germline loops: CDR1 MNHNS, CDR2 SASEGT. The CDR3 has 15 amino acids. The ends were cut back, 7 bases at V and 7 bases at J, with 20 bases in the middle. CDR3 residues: CASTPGSYTPQPQHF. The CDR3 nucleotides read TGTGCCAGCACTCCCGGGTCGTATACCCCCCAGCCCCAGCATTTT.

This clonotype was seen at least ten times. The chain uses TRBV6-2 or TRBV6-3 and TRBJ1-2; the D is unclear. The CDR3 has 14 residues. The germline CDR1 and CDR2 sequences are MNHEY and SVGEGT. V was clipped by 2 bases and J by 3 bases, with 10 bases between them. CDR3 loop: CASSYDWGDYGYTF. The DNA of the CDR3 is TGTGCCAGCAGTTACGATTGGGGTGACTATGGCTACACCTTC.

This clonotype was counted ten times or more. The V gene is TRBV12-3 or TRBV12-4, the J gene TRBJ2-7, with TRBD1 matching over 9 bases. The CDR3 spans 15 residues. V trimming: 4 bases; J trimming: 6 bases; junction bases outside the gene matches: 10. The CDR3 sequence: CASSWVRDRAREQYF. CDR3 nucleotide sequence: TGTGCCAGCAGTTGGGTCCGGGACAGGGCCCGCGAGCAGTACTTC.

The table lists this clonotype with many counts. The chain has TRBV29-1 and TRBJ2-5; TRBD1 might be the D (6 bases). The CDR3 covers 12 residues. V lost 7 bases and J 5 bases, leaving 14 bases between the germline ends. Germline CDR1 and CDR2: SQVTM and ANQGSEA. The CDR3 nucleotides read TGCAGCGGGGGGCCCTACCCCGAGACCCAGTACTTC. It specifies CSGGPYPETQYF.